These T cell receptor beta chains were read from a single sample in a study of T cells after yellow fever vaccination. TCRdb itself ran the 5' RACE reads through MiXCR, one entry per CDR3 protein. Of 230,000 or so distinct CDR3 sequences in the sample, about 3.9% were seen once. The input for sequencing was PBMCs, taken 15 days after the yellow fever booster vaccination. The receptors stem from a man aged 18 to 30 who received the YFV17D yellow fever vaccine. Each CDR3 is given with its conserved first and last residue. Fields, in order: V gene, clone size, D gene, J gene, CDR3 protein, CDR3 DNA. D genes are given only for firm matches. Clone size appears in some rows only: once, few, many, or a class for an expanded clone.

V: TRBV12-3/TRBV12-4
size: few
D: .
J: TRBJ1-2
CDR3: CATNRAGGYTF
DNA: TGTGCCACCAACCGGGCGGGGGGCTACACCTTC

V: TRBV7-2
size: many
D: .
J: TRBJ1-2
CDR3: CASSPSTGYGYTF
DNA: TGTGCCAGCAGCCCCTCGACAGGATATGGCTACACCTTC

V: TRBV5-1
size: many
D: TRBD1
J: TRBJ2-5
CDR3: CASRIGTGEETQYF
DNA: TGCGCCAGCAGGATCGGGACAGGGGAAGAGACCCAGTACTTC

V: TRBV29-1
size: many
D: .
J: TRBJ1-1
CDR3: CSVTVMNTEAFF
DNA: TGCAGCGTTACTGTAATGAACACTGAAGCTTTCTTT

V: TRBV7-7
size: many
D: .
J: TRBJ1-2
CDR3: CASSLVPANYGYTF
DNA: TGTGCCAGCAGCTTAGTGCCTGCCAACTATGGCTACACCTTC

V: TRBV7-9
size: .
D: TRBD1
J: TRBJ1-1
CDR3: CASSPWTGVDTEAFF
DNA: TGTGCCAGCAGCCCGTGGACAGGGGTGGACACTGAAGCTTTCTTT

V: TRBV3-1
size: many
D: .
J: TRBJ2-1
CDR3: CASSYRLRDEQFF
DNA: TGTGCCAGCAGCTACAGGTTGCGGGATGAGCAGTTCTTC

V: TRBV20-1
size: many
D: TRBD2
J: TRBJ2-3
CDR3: CSARLAGVTDTQYF
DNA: TGCAGTGCTAGACTAGCGGGGGTAACAGATACGCAGTATTTT

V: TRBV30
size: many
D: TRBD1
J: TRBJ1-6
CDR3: CAWSLLDREDSPLHF
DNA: TGTGCCTGGAGCCTTCTGGACAGGGAAGACTCACCCCTCCACTTT

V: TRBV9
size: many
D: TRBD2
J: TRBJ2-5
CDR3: CASSVGGSGGTKTQYF
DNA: TGTGCCAGCAGCGTAGGGGGCAGCGGGGGTACTAAGACCCAGTACTTC

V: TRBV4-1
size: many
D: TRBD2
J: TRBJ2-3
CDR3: CASSQVRGGPDTQYF
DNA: TGCGCCAGCAGCCAAGTACGCGGGGGACCAGATACGCAGTATTTT

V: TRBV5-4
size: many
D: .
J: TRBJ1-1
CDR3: CASRGWRTEAFF
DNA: TGTGCCAGCAGGGGATGGCGCACTGAAGCTTTCTTT

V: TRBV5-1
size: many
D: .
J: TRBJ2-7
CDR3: CASSPRRGHGYEQYF
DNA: TGCGCCAGCAGCCCACGCCGGGGACACGGGTACGAGCAGTACTTC

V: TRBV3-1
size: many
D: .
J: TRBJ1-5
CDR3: CASSQANQPQHF
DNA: TGTGCCAGCAGCCAAGCGAATCAGCCCCAGCATTTT

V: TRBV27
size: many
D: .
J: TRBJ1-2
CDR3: CASSLSSGYGYTF
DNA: TGTGCCAGCAGTTTAAGCAGTGGGTATGGCTACACCTTC

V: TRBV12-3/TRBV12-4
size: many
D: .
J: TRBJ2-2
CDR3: CASSSIEELFF
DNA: TGTGCCAGCAGTTCTATCGAGGAGCTGTTTTTT

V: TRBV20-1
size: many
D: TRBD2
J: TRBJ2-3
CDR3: CSARDPGTSGGTQYF
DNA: TGCAGTGCTAGAGACCCCGGGACTAGCGGGGGAACGCAGTATTTT

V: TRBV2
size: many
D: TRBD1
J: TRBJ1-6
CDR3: CATTEPDRVNSPLHF
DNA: TGTGCCACCACTGAGCCGGACAGGGTTAATTCACCCCTCCACTTT

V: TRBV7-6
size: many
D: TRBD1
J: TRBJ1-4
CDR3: CASSVDRGFEKLFF
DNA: TGTGCCAGCAGCGTAGACAGGGGTTTTGAAAAACTGTTTTTT

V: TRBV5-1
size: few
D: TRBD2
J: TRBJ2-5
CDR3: CASSPSTSGQETQYF
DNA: TGCGCCAGCAGCCCATCCACTAGCGGCCAAGAGACCCAGTACTTC

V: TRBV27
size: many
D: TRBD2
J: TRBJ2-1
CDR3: CASSLASGGDNEQFF
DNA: TGTGCCAGCAGTTTAGCTAGCGGGGGGGACAATGAGCAGTTCTTC

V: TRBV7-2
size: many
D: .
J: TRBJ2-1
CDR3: CASSRGNEQFF
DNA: TGTGCCAGCAGCCGAGGCAATGAGCAGTTCTTC

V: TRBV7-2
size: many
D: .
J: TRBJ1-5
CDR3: CASSFVSNQPQHF
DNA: TGTGCCAGCAGTTTCGTCAGCAATCAGCCCCAGCATTTT

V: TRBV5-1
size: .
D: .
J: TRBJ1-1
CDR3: CASSSDPQGTTEAFF
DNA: TGCGCCAGCAGCTCAGACCCACAGGGTACCACTGAAGCTTTCTTT

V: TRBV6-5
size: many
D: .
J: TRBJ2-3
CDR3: CASSPKPQVSTDTQYF
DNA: TGTGCCAGCAGCCCCAAACCCCAGGTTAGCACAGATACGCAGTATTTT

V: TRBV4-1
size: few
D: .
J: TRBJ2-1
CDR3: CASSFPGQLNEQFF
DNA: TGCGCCAGCAGCTTCCCGGGGCAGCTCAATGAGCAGTTCTTC

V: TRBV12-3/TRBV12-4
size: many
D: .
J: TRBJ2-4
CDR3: CASSFPGSAKNIQYF
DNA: TGTGCCAGCAGTTTCCCAGGATCGGCCAAAAACATTCAGTACTTC

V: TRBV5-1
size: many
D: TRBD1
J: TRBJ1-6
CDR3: CASSQADRGNSPLHF
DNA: TGCGCCAGCAGCCAGGCCGACAGGGGTAATTCACCCCTCCACTTT

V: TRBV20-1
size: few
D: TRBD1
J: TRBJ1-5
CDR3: CSARGQANQPQHF
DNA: TGCAGTGCGAGAGGACAGGCCAATCAGCCCCAGCATTTT

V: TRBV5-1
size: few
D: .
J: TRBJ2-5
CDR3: CASSSRGGGRQETQYF
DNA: TGCGCCAGCAGCAGCCGGGGCGGCGGGCGGCAAGAGACCCAGTACTTC

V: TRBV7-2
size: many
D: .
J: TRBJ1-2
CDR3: CASSLLTSSDYGYTF
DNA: TGTGCCAGCAGCCTCCTGACCTCCTCGGACTATGGCTACACCTTC

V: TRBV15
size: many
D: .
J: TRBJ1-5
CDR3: CATSSDSYQPQHF
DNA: TGTGCCACCAGCAGTGATTCCTATCAGCCCCAGCATTTT

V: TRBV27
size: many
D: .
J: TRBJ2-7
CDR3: CASSLGGRPLSEQYF
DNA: TGTGCCAGCAGTTTAGGTGGACGCCCCCTGTCCGAGCAGTACTTC

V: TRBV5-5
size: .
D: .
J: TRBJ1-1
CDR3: CASGLTEAFF
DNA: TGTGCCAGCGGTCTGACTGAAGCTTTCTTT

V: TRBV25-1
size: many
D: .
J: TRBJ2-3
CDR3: CASAAVPGTRSTDTQYF
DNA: TGTGCCAGCGCTGCCGTCCCCGGTACTCGTAGCACAGATACGCAGTATTTT

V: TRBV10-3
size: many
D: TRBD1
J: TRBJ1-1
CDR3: CAIRGDRARGTEAFF
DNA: TGTGCCATCAGAGGGGACAGGGCTCGGGGAACTGAAGCTTTCTTT

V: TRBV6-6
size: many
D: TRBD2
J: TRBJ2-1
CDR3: CASLFEAGDNEQFF
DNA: TGTGCCAGCCTTTTTGAGGCGGGGGACAATGAGCAGTTCTTC

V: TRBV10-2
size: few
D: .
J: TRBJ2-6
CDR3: CASSEDGGANVLTF
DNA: TGCGCCAGCAGTGAGGACGGGGGGGCCAACGTCCTGACTTTC

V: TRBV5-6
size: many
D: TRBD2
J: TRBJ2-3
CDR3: CASSLFYTGREDTQYF
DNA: TGTGCCAGCAGCTTGTTTTACACGGGGAGGGAGGATACGCAGTATTTT

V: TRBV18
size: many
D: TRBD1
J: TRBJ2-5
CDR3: CASSPRTGGQETQYF
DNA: TGTGCCAGCTCACCGCGGACAGGGGGGCAAGAGACCCAGTACTTC

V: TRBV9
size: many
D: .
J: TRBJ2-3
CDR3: CASSEEGGIADTQYF
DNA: TGTGCCAGCAGCGAGGAGGGGGGCATCGCAGATACGCAGTATTTT

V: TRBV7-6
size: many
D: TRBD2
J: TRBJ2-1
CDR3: CASSSGGPSIHNEQFF
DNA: TGTGCCAGCAGCTCGGGGGGGCCCTCTATACACAATGAGCAGTTCTTC

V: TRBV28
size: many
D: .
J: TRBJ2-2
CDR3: CASSLPHTGELFF
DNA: TGTGCCAGCAGTTTACCCCACACCGGGGAGCTGTTTTTT

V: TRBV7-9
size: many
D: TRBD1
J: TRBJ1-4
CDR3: CASSVRTGGGEKLFF
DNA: TGTGCCAGCAGCGTAAGGACAGGGGGAGGCGAAAAACTGTTTTTT

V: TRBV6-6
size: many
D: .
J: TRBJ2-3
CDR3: CASSYSRRTDTQYF
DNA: TGTGCCAGCAGTTACTCCCGGCGCACAGATACGCAGTATTTT

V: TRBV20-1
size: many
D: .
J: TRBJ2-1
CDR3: CSARDQGQAYNEQFF
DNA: TGCAGTGCTAGAGATCAGGGACAAGCCTACAATGAGCAGTTCTTC

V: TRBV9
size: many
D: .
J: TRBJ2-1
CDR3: CASRQVSSYNEQFF
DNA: TGTGCCAGCAGGCAGGTTAGCTCCTACAATGAGCAGTTCTTC

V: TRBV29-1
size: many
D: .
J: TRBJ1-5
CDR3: CSVVSADGNQPQHF
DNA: TGCAGCGTTGTTAGCGCGGATGGCAATCAGCCCCAGCATTTT

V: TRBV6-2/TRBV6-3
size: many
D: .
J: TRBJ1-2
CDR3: CASSFRFYGYTF
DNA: TGTGCCAGCAGTTTCAGATTCTATGGCTACACCTTC

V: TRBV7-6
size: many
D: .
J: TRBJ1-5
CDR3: CASSLMGYNQPQHF
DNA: TGTGCCAGCAGCTTAATGGGTTACAATCAGCCCCAGCATTTT

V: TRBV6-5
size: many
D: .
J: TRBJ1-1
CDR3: CASSYGIRVNTEAFF
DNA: TGTGCCAGCAGTTACGGGATCAGGGTGAACACTGAAGCTTTCTTT

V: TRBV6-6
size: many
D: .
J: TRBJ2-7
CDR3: CASCRPTGSYSYEQYF
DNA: TGTGCCAGCTGCCGACCCACAGGGAGCTACTCCTACGAGCAGTACTTC

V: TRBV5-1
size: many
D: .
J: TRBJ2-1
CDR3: CACRVGLGDNEQFF
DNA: TGCGCCTGTCGGGTAGGGCTCGGTGACAATGAGCAGTTCTTC

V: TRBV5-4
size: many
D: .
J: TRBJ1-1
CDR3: CASSSRQNMNTEAFF
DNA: TGTGCCAGCAGCTCGAGACAGAACATGAACACTGAAGCTTTCTTT

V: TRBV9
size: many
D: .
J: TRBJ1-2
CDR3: CASSQEAAIRLNYGYTF
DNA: TGTGCCAGCAGCCAAGAGGCAGCGATACGCCTTAACTATGGCTACACCTTC